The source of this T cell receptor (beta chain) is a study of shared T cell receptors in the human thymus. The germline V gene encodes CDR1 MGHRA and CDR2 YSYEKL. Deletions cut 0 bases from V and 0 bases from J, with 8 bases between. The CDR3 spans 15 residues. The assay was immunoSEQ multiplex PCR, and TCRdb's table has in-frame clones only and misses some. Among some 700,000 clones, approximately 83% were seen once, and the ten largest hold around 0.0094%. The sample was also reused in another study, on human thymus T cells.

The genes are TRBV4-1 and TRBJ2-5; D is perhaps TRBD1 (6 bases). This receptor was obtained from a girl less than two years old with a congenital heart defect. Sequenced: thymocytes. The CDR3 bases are TGCGCCAGCAGCCAAGAGGGGGCCCACCAAGAGACCCAGTACTTC. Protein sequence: CASSQEGAHQETQYF.